The following is a T cell receptor (beta chain) sequence with its context. Its cognate antigen is unknown. The sample originates from a study of tumor-infiltrating lymphocytes in localized non-small cell lung cancer. Study summary: Tumor tissue and non-adjacent uninvolved lung came from each patient. General study points: No T-cell fraction difference was seen between IM1 and IM2 tumors. Different pieces of the same tissue were used for each assay. Available tissue quantity limited TCR sequencing to a patient subset.

This table comes from immunoSEQ multiplex PCR, and its TCRdb copy is limited to in-frame clones, with some not included. Of about 6,900 clones listed, approximately 74% are singletons. The germline V gene has CDR1 SGHTA and CDR2 FQGNSA. The CDR3 runs to 15 residues. Deletions cut 5 bases from V and 0 bases from J, with 11 bases between. This clonotype was sampled from a human donor with non-small cell lung cancer. This sequence joins TRBV7-2 and TRBJ1-3; the D is unclear. The specimen was lung tumor tissue. CDR3 region: CASSQSRISGNTIYF. The CDR3 coding sequence is TGTGCCAGCAGCCAAAGCCGGATCTCTGGAAACACCATATATTTT.